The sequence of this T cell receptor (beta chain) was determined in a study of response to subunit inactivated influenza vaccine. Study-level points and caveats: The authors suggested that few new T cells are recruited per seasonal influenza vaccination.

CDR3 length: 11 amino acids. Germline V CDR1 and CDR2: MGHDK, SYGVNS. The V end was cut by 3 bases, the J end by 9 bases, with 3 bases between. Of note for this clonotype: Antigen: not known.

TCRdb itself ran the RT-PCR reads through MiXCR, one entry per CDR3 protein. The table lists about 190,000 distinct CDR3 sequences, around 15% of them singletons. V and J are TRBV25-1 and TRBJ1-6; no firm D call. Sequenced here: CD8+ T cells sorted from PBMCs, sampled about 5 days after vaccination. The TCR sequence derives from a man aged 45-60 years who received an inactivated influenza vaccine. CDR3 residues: CASSEGSPLHF. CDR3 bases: TGTGCCAGCAGTGAGGGTTCACCCCTCCACTTT. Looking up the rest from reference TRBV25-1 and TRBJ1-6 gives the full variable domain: EADIYQTPRYLVIGTGKKITLECSQTMGHDKMYWYQQDPGMELHLIHYSYGVNSTEKGDLSSESTVSRIRTEHFPLTLESARPSHTSQYLCASSEGSPLHFGNGTRLTVT.